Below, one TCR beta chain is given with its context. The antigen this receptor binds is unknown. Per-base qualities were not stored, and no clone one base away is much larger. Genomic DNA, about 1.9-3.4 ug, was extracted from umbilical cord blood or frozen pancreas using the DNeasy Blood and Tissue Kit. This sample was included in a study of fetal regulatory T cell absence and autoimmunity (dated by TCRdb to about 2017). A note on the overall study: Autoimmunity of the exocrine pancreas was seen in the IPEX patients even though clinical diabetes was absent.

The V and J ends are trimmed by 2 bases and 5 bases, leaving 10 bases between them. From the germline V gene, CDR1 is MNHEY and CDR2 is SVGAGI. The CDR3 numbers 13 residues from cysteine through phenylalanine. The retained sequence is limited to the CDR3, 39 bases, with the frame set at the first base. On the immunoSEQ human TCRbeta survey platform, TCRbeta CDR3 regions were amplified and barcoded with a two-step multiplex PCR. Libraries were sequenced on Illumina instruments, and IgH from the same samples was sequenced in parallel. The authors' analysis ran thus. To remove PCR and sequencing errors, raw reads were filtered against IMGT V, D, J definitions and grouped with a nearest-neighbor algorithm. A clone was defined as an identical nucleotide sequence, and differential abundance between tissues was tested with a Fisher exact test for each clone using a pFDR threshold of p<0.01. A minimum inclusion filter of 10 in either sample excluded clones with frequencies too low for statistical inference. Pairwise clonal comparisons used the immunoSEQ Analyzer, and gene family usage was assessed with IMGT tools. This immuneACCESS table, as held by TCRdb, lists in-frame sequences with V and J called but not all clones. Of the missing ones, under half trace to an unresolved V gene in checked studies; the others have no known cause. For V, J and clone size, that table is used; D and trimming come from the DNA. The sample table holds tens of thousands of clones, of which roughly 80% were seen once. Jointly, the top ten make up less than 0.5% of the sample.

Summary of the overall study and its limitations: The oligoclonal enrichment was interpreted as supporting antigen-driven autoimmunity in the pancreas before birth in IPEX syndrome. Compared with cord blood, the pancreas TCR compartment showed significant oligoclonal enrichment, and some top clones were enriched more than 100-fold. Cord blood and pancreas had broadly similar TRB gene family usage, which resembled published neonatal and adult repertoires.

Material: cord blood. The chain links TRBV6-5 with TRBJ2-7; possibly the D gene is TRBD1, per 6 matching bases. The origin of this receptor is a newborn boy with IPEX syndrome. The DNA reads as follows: TGTGCCAGCAGTTACACTAACAGGGACGAGCAGTACTTC. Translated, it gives CASSYTNRDEQYF.